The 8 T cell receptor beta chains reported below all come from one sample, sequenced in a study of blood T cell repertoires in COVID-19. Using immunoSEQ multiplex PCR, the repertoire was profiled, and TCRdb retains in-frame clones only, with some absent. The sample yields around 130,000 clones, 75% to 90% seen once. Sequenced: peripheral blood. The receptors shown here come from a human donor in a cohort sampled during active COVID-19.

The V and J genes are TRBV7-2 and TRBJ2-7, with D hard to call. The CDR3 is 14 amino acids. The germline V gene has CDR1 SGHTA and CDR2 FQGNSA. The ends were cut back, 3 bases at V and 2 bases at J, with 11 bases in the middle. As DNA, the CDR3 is TGTGCCAGCAGCTTCGAGGCTACGACCTACGAGCAGTACTTC. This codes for CASSFEATTYEQYF.

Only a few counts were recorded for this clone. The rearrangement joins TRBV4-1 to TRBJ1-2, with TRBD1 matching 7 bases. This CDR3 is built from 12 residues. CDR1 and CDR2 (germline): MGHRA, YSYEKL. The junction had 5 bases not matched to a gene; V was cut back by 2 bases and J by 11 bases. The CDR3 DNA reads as TGCGCCAGCAGCCAACCGACAGGGCCTTACACCTTC. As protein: CASSQPTGPYTF.

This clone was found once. The CDR3 DNA follows: TGTGCCAGTAGTATGGGGACAGGGACTTCCACGCAGTATTTT. Translation: CASSMGTGTSTQYF. The chain employs TRBV19 and TRBJ2-3, with 9 bases lining up with TRBD1. Trimming removed 3 bases from V and 9 bases from J; junction bases left unmatched: 7. This CDR3 comprises 14 residues. Germline lookup yields CDR1 LNHDA and CDR2 SQIVND (reference sequence).

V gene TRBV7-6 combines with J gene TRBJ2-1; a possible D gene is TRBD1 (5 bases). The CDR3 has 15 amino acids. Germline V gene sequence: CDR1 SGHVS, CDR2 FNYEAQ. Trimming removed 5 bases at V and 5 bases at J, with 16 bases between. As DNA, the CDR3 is TGTGCCAGCAGCCCGAATGGGGCAGGGAACAATGAGCAGTTCTTC. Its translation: CASSPNGAGNNEQFF.

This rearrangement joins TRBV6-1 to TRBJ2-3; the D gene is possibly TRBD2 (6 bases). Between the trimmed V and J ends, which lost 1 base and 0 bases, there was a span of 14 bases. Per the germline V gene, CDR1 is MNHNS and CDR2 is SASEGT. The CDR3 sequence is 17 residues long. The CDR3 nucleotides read TGTGCCAGCAGTGAAGGACCTGCGGGACCAAGCACAGATACGCAGTATTTT. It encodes CASSEGPAGPSTDTQYF.

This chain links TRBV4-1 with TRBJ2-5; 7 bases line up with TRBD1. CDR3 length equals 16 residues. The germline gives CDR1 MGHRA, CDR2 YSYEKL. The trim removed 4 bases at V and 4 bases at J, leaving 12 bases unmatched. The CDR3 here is CASSPGTDPTRETQYF. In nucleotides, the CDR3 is TGCGCCAGCAGCCCCGGGACAGACCCGACCCGAGAGACCCAGTACTTC.

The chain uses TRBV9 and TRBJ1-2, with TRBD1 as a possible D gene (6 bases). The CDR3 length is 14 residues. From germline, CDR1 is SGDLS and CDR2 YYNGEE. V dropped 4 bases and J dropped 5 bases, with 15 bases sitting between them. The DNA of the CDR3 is TGTGCCAGCAGCCCAGAGGGGGTTGGGTATGGCTACACCTTC. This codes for CASSPEGVGYGYTF.

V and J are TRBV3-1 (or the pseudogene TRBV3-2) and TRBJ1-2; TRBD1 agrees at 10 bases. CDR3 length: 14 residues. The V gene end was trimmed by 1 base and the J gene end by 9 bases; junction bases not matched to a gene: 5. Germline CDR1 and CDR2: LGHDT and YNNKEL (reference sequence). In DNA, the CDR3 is TGTGCCAGCAGCCAAGGACAGGGGGCGAGACGCTACACCTTC. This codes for CASSQGQGARRYTF.